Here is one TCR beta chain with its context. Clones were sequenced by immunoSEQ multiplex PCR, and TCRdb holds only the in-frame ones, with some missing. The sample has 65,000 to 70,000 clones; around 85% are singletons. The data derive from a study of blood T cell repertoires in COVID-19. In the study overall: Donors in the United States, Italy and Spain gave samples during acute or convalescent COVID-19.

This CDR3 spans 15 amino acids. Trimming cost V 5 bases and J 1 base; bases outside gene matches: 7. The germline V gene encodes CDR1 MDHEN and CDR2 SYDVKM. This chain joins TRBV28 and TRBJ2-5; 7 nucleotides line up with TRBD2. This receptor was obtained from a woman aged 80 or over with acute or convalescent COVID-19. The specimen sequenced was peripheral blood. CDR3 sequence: CASSITGRPQETQYF. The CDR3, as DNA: TGTGCCAGCAGTATTACCGGGAGGCCCCAAGAGACCCAGTACTTC.